Below, 13 T cell receptor beta chains from the same sample are listed, as sequenced in a study of T cell responses to AZD1222 COVID-19 vaccine. The assay was immunoSEQ multiplex PCR, and TCRdb's table has in-frame clones only and misses some. The profile covers under 150,000 clones, with roughly 90% appearing a single time and roughly 8.9% taken by the ten largest. The sequenced sample was peripheral blood, obtained on day 0 of AZD1222 vaccination. The receptors come from an adult in good health.

The rearrangement links TRBV4-1 to TRBJ1-4, with D possibly matching TRBD1 (6 bases). This CDR3 region has 14 residues. The V gene's germline CDR1 is MGHRA and CDR2 YSYEKL. The V end was cut by 2 bases, the J end by 6 bases, with 10 bases between. CDR3 coding DNA: TGCGCCAGCAGCCAAACAGGGTCGGATGAAAAACTGTTTTTT. Its protein is CASSQTGSDEKLFF.

This chain links TRBV7-3 with TRBJ1-3; 10 bases fit TRBD1. In germline, CDR1 is SGHTA, CDR2 FQGTGA. This CDR3 comprises 15 residues. V was pared by 3 bases and J by 2 bases, with 1 base of the junction left unmatched. The CDR3 bases are TGTGCCAGCAGCTTCGACAGGGGGCCTGGAAACACCATATATTTT. Protein sequence: CASSFDRGPGNTIYF.

The chain joins TRBV29-1 to TRBJ2-3; D gene unclear. The CDR3 sequence is 13 residues long. CDR1 is SQVTM and CDR2 is ANQGSEA in the germline V gene. The V end was cut by 3 bases, the J end by 1 base, with 8 bases between. CDR3 loop: CSVEKWGTDTQYF. The DNA for the CDR3 is TGCAGCGTTGAGAAGTGGGGCACAGATACGCAGTATTTT.

J is TRBJ2-5 and V is TRBV18; possible D gene TRBD1, 6 bases. V was trimmed by 5 bases and J by 2 bases, leaving 9 bases between them. CDR3 length: 13 amino acids. Germline CDR1 KGHSH, CDR2 LQKENI. CDR3 sequence reads: CASSRTVQETQYF. The CDR3 nucleotides are TGTGCCAGCTCAAGGACAGTTCAAGAGACCCAGTACTTC.

The genes are TRBV6-5 and TRBJ2-7; the match to TRBD2 covers 11 bases. The CDR3 runs to 15 residues. CDR1 MNHEY and CDR2 SVGAGI come from the germline V gene. V shed 4 bases, J shed 2 bases, and the junction held 4 bases outside the gene matches. The CDR3 DNA reads TGTGCCAGCAGTTTACTAGCGGGGGACGCCTACGAGCAGTACTTC. Its protein product is CASSLLAGDAYEQYF.

The chain recombines TRBV5-4 with TRBJ1-1; TRBD1 might be the D (6 bases). This CDR3 has 15 residues. Trimming stripped 2 bases from V and 8 bases from J, with 19 bases between. Germline V gene data show CDR1 as SGHNT and CDR2 as YYREEE (reference sequence). CDR3 protein: CASSFGVVGGAEAFF. CDR3 bases: TGTGCCAGCAGCTTTGGGGTTGTGGGGGGCGCAGAAGCTTTCTTT. Supplemented by reference TRBV5-4 and TRBJ1-1, the full variable domain reads ETGVTQSPTHLIKTRGQQVTLRCSSQSGHNTVSWYQQALGQGPQFIFQYYREEENGRGNFPPRFSGLQFPNYSSELNVNALELDDSALYLCASSFGVVGGAEAFFGQGTRLTVV.

This chain joins TRBV6-5 and TRBJ2-7; D is unresolved. The germline V gene has CDR1 MNHEY and CDR2 SVGAGI. Trimming took 4 bases from V and 0 from J, leaving 4 bases between them. This CDR3 is built from 12 residues. In DNA form, the CDR3 reads TGTGCCAGCAGTTCGCGCTCCTACGAGCAGTACTTC. Protein product: CASSSRSYEQYF.

This chain joins TRBV7-8 and TRBJ1-1; maybe TRBD1 (5 bases). The CDR3 sequence is 16 residues long. The ends were cut back, 1 base at V and 3 bases at J, with 15 bases in the middle. From germline, CDR1 is SGHVS and CDR2 FQNEAQ. The CDR3 here is CASSLVGGGVDTEAFF. The CDR3 nucleotides read TGTGCCAGCAGCTTAGTAGGTGGGGGGGTGGACACTGAAGCTTTCTTT.

CDR3 sequence reads: CASSPGTSGRHAYNEQFF. CDR3 bases: TGCGCCAGCAGCCCCGGGACTAGCGGGAGGCACGCCTACAATGAGCAGTTCTTC. This chain connects TRBV5-1 to TRBJ2-1, with 15 positions matching TRBD2. Looked up from germline, CDR1 is SGHRS and CDR2 is YFSETQ. J lost 2 bases, V lost 4 bases, and 7 bases had no gene match. The CDR3 is 18 residues long. The entire variable domain, with the rest obtained from reference TRBV5-1 and TRBJ2-1, is as follows: KAGVTQTPRYLIKTRGQQVTLSCSPISGHRSVSWYQQTPGQGLQFLFEYFSETQRNKGNFPGRFSGRQFSNSRSEMNVSTLELGDSALYLCASSPGTSGRHAYNEQFFGPGTRLTVL.

The chain employs TRBV5-1 and TRBJ1-3, with 10 bases lining up with TRBD1. CDR3 length equals 15 residues. J was trimmed by 3 bases and V by 5 bases; bases with no gene match: 5. Germline V gives CDR1 SGHRS, CDR2 YFSETQ. Here the CDR3 reads CASSRDRGFGNTIYF. The DNA of the CDR3 is TGCGCCAGCAGTAGGGACAGGGGATTTGGAAACACCATATATTTT.

V gene TRBV5-4 combines with J gene TRBJ2-5, with 7 bases identical to TRBD1. Trimming cost V 4 bases and J 3 bases; bases outside gene matches: 3. CDR3 length equals 13 residues. Looked up from germline, CDR1 is SGHNT and CDR2 is YYREEE (reference sequence). CDR3 residues: CASSTGTEETQYF. CDR3 nucleotide sequence: TGTGCCAGCAGCACCGGGACAGAAGAGACCCAGTACTTC.

The rearrangement uses TRBV10-3 and TRBJ1-5, with D perhaps TRBD1 (6 bases). V shed 10 bases and J shed 0 bases, with 13 bases lying between them. The CDR3 is made up of 14 amino acids. Looked up from germline, CDR1 is ENHRY and CDR2 is SYGVKD. The CDR3 spells CATEAGVSNQPQHF. DNA for the CDR3: TGTGCCACCGAGGCAGGGGTTAGCAATCAGCCCCAGCATTTT.

This chain links TRBV5-1 with TRBJ1-5; 7 bases fit TRBD1. The CDR3 is 13 amino acids. From germline, CDR1 is SGHRS and CDR2 YFSETQ. V was clipped by 3 bases and J by 5 bases; unmatched bases: 2. DNA of the CDR3: TGCGCCAGCAGCTCAGGGGGGGATCAGCCCCAGCATTTT. Its protein product is CASSSGGDQPQHF. Using reference TRBV5-1 and TRBJ1-5 for the parts outside the CDR3, the full variable domain is KAGVTQTPRYLIKTRGQQVTLSCSPISGHRSVSWYQQTPGQGLQFLFEYFSETQRNKGNFPGRFSGRQFSNSRSEMNVSTLELGDSALYLCASSSGGDQPQHFGDGTRLSIL.